Following are 23 T cell receptor beta chains from one sample sequenced in a study of shared clonotypes between healthy human individuals. The data were produced by immunoSEQ multiplex PCR, yet TCRdb's version contains in-frame clones alone and is incomplete. This table holds about 1.1 million clones, about 84% found once. The sequencing sample was made of memory CD4+ T cells from PBMCs. Subset reported: CD45RA-negative fraction. The source is a man between 18 and 35 years old in good health. Some clones in this sample may be carry-over from other donors' samples.

The V and J genes are TRBV6-6 and TRBJ1-1; TRBD1 matches at 10 bases. The trim removed 8 bases at V and 1 base at J, leaving 4 bases unmatched. The CDR3 loop spans 14 amino acids. The germline V gene encodes CDR1 MNHNY and CDR2 SVGAGI (reference sequence). CDR3 sequence reads: CASDRGRGNTEAFF. The CDR3 bases are TGTGCCAGCGACAGGGGGCGAGGGAACACTGAAGCTTTCTTT.

This sequence joins TRBV5-1 and TRBJ1-1; tentative D call: TRBD1 (6 bases). The germline V gene encodes CDR1 SGHRS and CDR2 YFSETQ. V dropped 3 bases and J dropped 2 bases, with 17 bases sitting between them. The CDR3 sequence is 16 residues long. The CDR3, as DNA: TGCGCCAGCAGCTATCTCAACAGGGAGGAAAACACTGAAGCTTTCTTT. This translates into CASSYLNREENTEAFF.

The chain links TRBV7-2 to TRBJ1-1; possibly TRBD1 for D (6 bases). Germline V gene data show CDR1 as SGHTA and CDR2 as FQGNSA. With 5 bases removed from V and 1 base from J, the gap between germline ends came to 14 bases. This CDR3 is 15 amino acids long. The CDR3 region has the DNA TGTGCCAGCAGCCAATGGGGGCTCAAGAACACTGAAGCTTTCTTT. It is translated as CASSQWGLKNTEAFF.

J is TRBJ2-6 and V is TRBV5-8, with D tentatively TRBD2 (5 bases). Germline CDR1 and CDR2: SGHTS and YDEGEE. V was trimmed by 2 bases and J by 4 bases, leaving 13 bases between them. CDR3 length: 16 residues. The CDR3, as DNA: TGTGCCAGCAGCTTTCCCGGACTCTGGGGGGCCAACGTCCTGACTTTC. It codes for CASSFPGLWGANVLTF. The complete variable domain, with remaining parts taken from reference TRBV5-8 and TRBJ2-6, reads EAGVTQSPTHLIKTRGQQATLRCSPISGHTSVYWYQQALGLGLQFLLWYDEGEERNRGNFPPRFSGRQFPNYSSELNVNALELEDSALYLCASSFPGLWGANVLTFGAGSRLTVL.

The chain uses TRBV5-4 and TRBJ2-1; the D gene is possibly TRBD1 (5 bases). The CDR3 totals 14 residues. The V gene's germline CDR1 is SGHNT and CDR2 YYREEE (reference sequence). Trimming pared 4 bases from V and 5 bases from J, leaving 13 bases between. The CDR3 sequence: CASSLINRNNEQFF. In nucleotides, the CDR3 is TGTGCCAGCAGCCTTATCAACAGGAACAATGAGCAGTTCTTC.

The chain combines TRBV21-1 with TRBJ2-7; TRBD1 reflects the table's D call only, with no check against the DNA. TRBV21-1 is noted as a pseudogene. There are 14 residues in the CDR3. CDR3 in amino acids: CASSKVGWVYEQYF. CDR3 DNA sequence: TGTGCCAGCAGCAAAGTGGGCTGGGTCTACGAGCAGTACTTC.

The chain couples TRBV13 to TRBJ2-2, with 7 bases matching TRBD1. Germline assignment: CDR1 PRHDT and CDR2 FYEKMQ (reference sequence). Trimming took 5 bases from V and 6 from J; bases not matched to a gene: 6. This CDR3 spans 14 amino acids. The CDR3 here is CASSHRQGSGELFF. The CDR3 DNA follows: TGTGCCAGCAGCCACCGACAGGGCTCCGGGGAGCTGTTTTTT.

This sequence joins TRBV5-1 and TRBJ2-6; D ambiguous. V lost 9 bases, J lost 2 bases, and 12 bases lay in between. Looked up from germline, CDR1 is SGHRS and CDR2 is YFSETQ. The CDR3 spans 14 residues. Here the CDR3 DNA reads TGCGCCACCCGGGTGGCCACTGGGGCCAACGTCCTGACTTTC. Translation: CATRVATGANVLTF. Full variable domain (missing parts from reference TRBV5-1 and TRBJ2-6): KAGVTQTPRYLIKTRGQQVTLSCSPISGHRSVSWYQQTPGQGLQFLFEYFSETQRNKGNFPGRFSGRQFSNSRSEMNVSTLELGDSALYLCATRVATGANVLTFGAGSRLTVL.

This sequence joins TRBV28 and TRBJ2-5; no firm D call. The CDR3 has 14 residues. V dropped 3 bases and J dropped 0 bases, with 8 bases sitting between them. Germline V gives CDR1 MDHEN, CDR2 SYDVKM. CDR3 protein: CASSLTPYQETQYF. In nucleotides, the CDR3 is TGTGCCAGCAGTTTGACTCCGTACCAAGAGACCCAGTACTTC.

The chain carries TRBV6-5 and TRBJ2-4; 9 bases are shared with TRBD1. The CDR3 is 15 amino acids. Germline assignment: CDR1 MNHEY and CDR2 SVGAGI. Losses at the gene ends were 6 bases for V and 6 bases for J; bases not matched to a gene: 9. CDR3: CASSPWDRDANIQYF. The CDR3 coding sequence is TGTGCCAGCAGCCCCTGGGACAGGGATGCAAACATTCAGTACTTC.

About this clone: Germline and junction disagree at one end, which may indicate a read error. The DNA for the CDR3 is TGTGCCAGCAGCTCCAGTAATGGGAACACTAAAGCTTTCTTT. Translated: CASSSSNGNTKAFF. The V call is TRBV7-9, the J call TRBJ1-1; D gene unclear. The CDR3 loop spans 14 amino acids. CDR1 and CDR2 from the germline V gene are SEHNR and FQNEAQ (reference sequence).

The chain recombines TRBV7-9 with TRBJ2-7; D remains unclear. V lost 3 bases to trimming and J lost 0 bases, with 9 bases between them. The CDR3 totals 14 residues. Germline loops: CDR1 SEHNR, CDR2 FQNEAQ (reference sequence). CDR3 region: CASSFSGYSYEQYF. The DNA for the CDR3 is TGTGCCAGCAGCTTTTCAGGCTACTCCTACGAGCAGTACTTC.

This CDR3 reads CASSLISGSSYEQYF. The CDR3 coding sequence is TGTGCCAGCAGCTTAATCTCCGGGAGCTCCTACGAGCAGTACTTC. The gene calls are TRBV7-2 and TRBJ2-7; D might be TRBD2 (6 bases). Germline CDR1 SGHTA, CDR2 FQGNSA. The length of the CDR3 is 15 residues. Trimming cost V 2 bases and J 0 bases, with 11 bases left between them. Full variable domain (remainder filled in from reference TRBV7-2 and TRBJ2-7): GAGVSQSPSNKVTEKGKDVELRCDPISGHTALYWYRQSLGQGLEFLIYFQGNSAPDKSGLPSDRFSAERTGGSVSTLTIQRTQQEDSAVYLCASSLISGSSYEQYFGPGTRLTVT.

The chain has TRBV7-2 and TRBJ2-1; tentatively, D is TRBD1 or TRBD2 (5 bases each). CDR1 and CDR2 (germline): SGHTA, FQGNSA. The V end lost 2 bases, the J end lost 10 bases, and 9 bases lay between the germline ends. There are 12 residues in the CDR3. CDR3 sequence: CASSLLRGEQFF. The CDR3 DNA reads TGTGCCAGCAGCTTATTGAGGGGCGAGCAGTTCTTC.

The rearrangement links TRBV5-1 to TRBJ2-6, with TRBD1 matching 9 bases. Trimming at V came to 1 base and at J to 2 bases, leaving 4 bases not matched to a gene. CDR1 is SGHRS and CDR2 is YFSETQ in the germline V gene. The CDR3 covers 17 residues. The CDR3 is CASSLSGTGTGANVLTF. In DNA, the CDR3 is TGCGCCAGCAGCTTGAGCGGGACAGGGACTGGGGCCAACGTCCTGACTTTC.

In regard to this clone: The identical CDR3 is also encoded by other nucleotide sequences in the sample. The rearrangement uses TRBV2 and TRBJ2-7, with D maybe TRBD1 (5 bases). The V end was cut by 5 bases, the J end by 2 bases, with 10 bases between. In germline, CDR1 is SNHLY, CDR2 FYNNEI. The CDR3 is 13 residues long. CDR3 loop: CASSRQGTYEQYF. CDR3 DNA: TGTGCCAGCAGTAGGCAGGGTACCTACGAGCAGTACTTC. Variable domain in full (rest from reference TRBV2 and TRBJ2-7): EPEVTQTPSHQVTQMGQEVILRCVPISNHLYFYWYRQILGQKVEFLVSFYNNEISEKSEIFDDQFSVERPDGSNFTLKIRSTKLEDSAMYFCASSRQGTYEQYFGPGTRLTVT.

This chain joins TRBV2 and TRBJ1-2; possible D gene TRBD1, 6 bases. The V gene lost 8 bases and the J gene lost 6 bases, with 13 bases spanning the gap. The length of the CDR3 is 12 residues. The V gene's germline CDR1 is SNHLY and CDR2 FYNNEI. The DNA of the CDR3 is TGTGCCAGCGGGGGGGCCAGCGATGGCTACACCTTC. It specifies CASGGASDGYTF.

This clone appeared a few times. The chain couples TRBV11-3 to TRBJ1-1; D gene ambiguous. The CDR3 consists of 13 residues. Germline CDR1 and CDR2: SGHNT and YENEEA. Trimming took 5 bases from V and 6 from J, leaving 13 bases between them. CDR3 region: CASSAGSSAEAFF. The CDR3 DNA reads as TGTGCCAGCAGCGCCGGTAGCAGTGCTGAAGCTTTCTTT.

This clone has only a few counts. This sequence joins TRBV4-1 and TRBJ2-7; possible D gene TRBD1, 6 bases. The CDR3 runs to 16 residues. Trimming cost V 1 base and J 3 bases, with 16 bases left between them. The germline gives CDR1 MGHRA, CDR2 YSYEKL. The CDR3 nucleotides are TGCGCCAGCAGCCAAGGTGGCAGGGGTCCCCTCTACGAGCAGTACTTC. Translating it yields CASSQGGRGPLYEQYF.

The chain employs TRBV7-7 and TRBJ2-5; 7 bases are a match to TRBD1. CDR1 is SSHAT and CDR2 is FNYEAQ in the germline V gene (reference sequence). J was trimmed by 1 base and V by 0 bases; bases with no gene match: 2. This CDR3 contains 15 residues. The CDR3 protein is CASSLAAGGQETQYF. The CDR3 DNA is TGTGCCAGCAGCTTAGCGGCAGGGGGCCAAGAGACCCAGTACTTC.

The chain carries TRBV5-4 and TRBJ2-7; 7 nucleotides agree with TRBD2. Germline lookup yields CDR1 SGHNT and CDR2 YYREEE (reference sequence). The junction had 7 bases not matched to a gene; V was cut back by 0 bases and J by 7 bases. The CDR3 consists of 14 residues. The CDR3 is CASSLDAGAREQYF. DNA of the CDR3: TGTGCCAGCAGCTTGGATGCGGGAGCGAGGGAGCAGTACTTC. The full variable domain, rest sourced from reference TRBV5-4 and TRBJ2-7, is ETGVTQSPTHLIKTRGQQVTLRCSSQSGHNTVSWYQQALGQGPQFIFQYYREEENGRGNFPPRFSGLQFPNYSSELNVNALELDDSALYLCASSLDAGAREQYFGPGTRLTVT.

This chain joins TRBV9 and TRBJ2-3; 13 positions agree with TRBD2. The germline V gene has CDR1 SGDLS and CDR2 YYNGEE. Unmatched junction bases numbered 11, after V lost 4 bases and J lost 0 bases. The CDR3 is 19 residues long. CDR3 amino acids: CASSLYGGTSGTSTDTQYF. The CDR3 DNA reads TGTGCCAGCAGCCTTTATGGCGGGACTAGCGGGACGAGCACAGATACGCAGTATTTT.

To note about this clone: Germline is not matched at one junction end, which may reflect a read error. The chain links TRBV18 to TRBJ2-2; D may be TRBD2 (5 bases). Germline V gene lookup returns CDR1 KGHSH and CDR2 LQKENI. The CDR3 extends over 15 amino acids. CDR3 sequence (DNA): TGTGCCAGCTCTCCAAGTTGGGGTGGCACCGGGAAGCTGTTTTTT. Protein sequence: CASSPSWGGTGKLFF. The whole variable domain, remainder taken from reference TRBV18 and TRBJ2-2, is NAGVMQNPRHLVRRRGQEARLRCSPMKGHSHVYWYRQLPEEGLKFMVYLQKENIIDESGMPKERFSAEFPKEGPSILRIQQVVRGDSAAYFCASSPSWGGTGKLFFGEGSRLTVL.